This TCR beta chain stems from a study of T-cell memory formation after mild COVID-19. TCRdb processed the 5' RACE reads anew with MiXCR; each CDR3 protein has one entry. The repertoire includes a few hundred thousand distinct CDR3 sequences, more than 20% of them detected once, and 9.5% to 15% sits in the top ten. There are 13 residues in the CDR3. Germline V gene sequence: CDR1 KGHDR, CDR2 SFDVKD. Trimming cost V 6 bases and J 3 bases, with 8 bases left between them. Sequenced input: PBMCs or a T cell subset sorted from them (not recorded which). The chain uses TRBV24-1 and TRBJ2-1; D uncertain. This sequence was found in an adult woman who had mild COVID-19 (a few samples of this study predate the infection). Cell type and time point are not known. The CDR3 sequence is CATSLDLYNEQFF. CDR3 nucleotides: TGTGCCACCAGTTTGGACCTCTACAATGAGCAGTTCTTC.